The 2 T cell receptor beta chains below come from one sample, sequenced in a study of OX40 agonist ivuxolimab in advanced cancers. Repertoires were generated with immunoSEQ multiplex PCR, while TCRdb's copy carries only in-frame clones and drops some. The sample yields more than 70,000 clones, roughly 90% seen once. Specimen: CD4+ or CD8+ T cells sorted from blood, collected in a trial of the OX40 agonist ivuxolimab. Receptor source: an adult with an advanced solid tumor such as melanoma, head and neck, liver or kidney cancer.

CDR3 protein: CASSPGTGGRGYTF. The DNA of the CDR3 is TGCGCCAGCAGCCCCGGGACAGGGGGACGGGGCTACACCTTC. The chain combines TRBV10-1 with TRBJ1-2; TRBD1 matches at 11 bases. There are 14 residues in the CDR3. Germline lookup yields CDR1 WNHNN and CDR2 SYGVQD (reference sequence). Germline trimming cut 6 bases from V and 8 bases from J; bases unmatched to any gene: 8.

CDR3 DNA: TGTGCCAGCAGTTTGACTAGCGCTTCAGATACGCAGTATTTT. Its protein is CASSLTSASDTQYF. V gene TRBV2 combines with J gene TRBJ2-3, with 8 bases matching TRBD2. Germline-derived CDR1 and CDR2 are SNHLY and FYNNEI. The CDR3 totals 14 residues. V trimming: 5 bases; J trimming: 4 bases; junction bases outside the gene matches: 5.